The 11 T cell receptor beta chains presented below share a single source sample, sequenced in a study of Graves' ophthalmopathy and Graves' hyperthyroidism. Researchers took RNA transcripts and amplified TCR beta CDR3 regions from them. The first-round RT-PCR employed HTBI primers together with the Qiagen OneStep RT-PCR kit. A multiplex PCR was then performed as the second round. TCRdb reprocessed the multiplex PCR reads with MiXCR, giving one entry per CDR3 protein. The sample shows 400,000 to 450,000 distinct CDR3 sequences, roughly 20% of them seen only once. The sample taken for sequencing was peripheral blood. Every receptor here comes from a woman between 18 and 30 years old with stable Graves' hyperthyroidism.

This clonotype was detected ten times or more. The J gene is TRBJ1-3, the V gene TRBV30, with a possible D match to TRBD1 (5 bases). Germline V lookup: CDR1 GTSNPN, CDR2 SVGIG (reference sequence). Trimming pared 2 bases from V and 5 bases from J, leaving 7 bases between. The CDR3 is 12 residues long. The chain's CDR3 is CAWSKGRNTIYF. The CDR3 DNA is TGTGCCTGGAGTAAGGGACGAAACACCATATATTTT.

This clonotype was recorded many times. This chain uses TRBV18 with TRBJ1-1, with a weak D call TRBD1 (5 bases). V shed 3 bases and J shed 4 bases, with 15 bases lying between them. In germline, CDR1 is KGHSH, CDR2 LQKENI. This CDR3 region has 15 residues. CDR3 DNA: TGTGCCAGCTCACCTCTTGGCCAGGGAGGCACTGAAGCTTTCTTT. Residues: CASSPLGQGGTEAFF.

A remark on this clonotype: This clone may be a read error of a much larger clone one base away. This CDR3 reads CASSPAGLESFF. CDR3 DNA sequence: TGTGCCAGCAGCCCGGCCGGCCTTGAATCTTTCTTT. The chain recombines TRBV7-9 with TRBJ1-1; D call uncertain. CDR3 length: 12 residues. The germline CDR1 and CDR2 sequences are SEHNR and FQNEAQ (reference sequence).

This clonotype was recorded at least ten times. This chain links TRBV6-1 with TRBJ1-1, with TRBD1 identical over 8 bases. CDR3 length: 14 residues. Germline assignment: CDR1 MNHNS and CDR2 SASEGT. V gave up 5 bases and J gave up 3 bases; unmatched junction bases: 5. In DNA form, the CDR3 reads TGTGCCAGCAGTCCTACGACAGGGGACACTGAAGCTTTCTTT. It yields the protein CASSPTTGDTEAFF.

This clonotype was seen at least ten times. The CDR3 is CAWRSWQGPSIQYF. The CDR3 DNA reads TGTGCCTGGAGAAGTTGGCAGGGACCTAGCATTCAGTACTTC. V and J are TRBV30 and TRBJ2-4; D tentatively reads TRBD1 or TRBD2 (5 bases each). V dropped 3 bases and J dropped 9 bases, with 18 bases sitting between them. This CDR3 region has 14 residues. Germline V gene sequence: CDR1 GTSNPN, CDR2 SVGIG (reference sequence).

This clonotype has just a few counts. V is TRBV7-8 and J is TRBJ1-1; D is unclear. CDR3 size: 14 residues. Per the germline V gene, CDR1 is SGHVS and CDR2 is FQNEAQ. V was clipped by 7 bases and J by 0 bases, with 12 bases between them. The CDR3 DNA is TGTGCCAGCAACCAATTGGCCATGAACACTGAAGCTTTCTTT. Protein product: CASNQLAMNTEAFF.

This clonotype has a count of ten or more. The V gene is TRBV12-3 or TRBV12-4, the J gene TRBJ1-1; 9 bases map to TRBD1. The CDR3 covers 14 residues. V dropped 7 bases and J dropped 6; count of bases not matched to a gene: 9. This CDR3 is CASTRDREVSEAFF. CDR3 DNA: TGTGCCAGCACTAGGGACAGGGAAGTTTCTGAAGCTTTCTTT.

This clonotype was observed at least ten times. V gene TRBV4-2 combines with J gene TRBJ2-4; TRBD2 matches at 8 bases. Germline V lookup: CDR1 LGHNA, CDR2 YNFKEQ. The CDR3 runs to 16 residues. After removal of 7 bases from V and 8 bases from J, the junction contained 16 bases not matched to a gene. The DNA for the CDR3 is TGTGCCAGCACCCCTCTCTTAGCGGGAAGTGGGGACATTCAGTACTTC. Encoded protein: CASTPLLAGSGDIQYF.

This chain connects TRBV28 to TRBJ2-7; a possible D gene is TRBD1 (5 bases). The germline V gene has CDR1 MDHEN and CDR2 SYDVKM. The CDR3 is 14 residues long. Trimming cost V 6 bases and J 3 bases, with 15 bases left between them. CDR3 nucleotides: TGTGCCAGCAGGAAAAGACAGCCAAACTACGAGCAGTACTTC. This gives the protein CASRKRQPNYEQYF.

The table lists this clonotype with a few counts. CDR3 protein: CASRPDTNQETQYF. The DNA of the CDR3 is TGCGCCAGCAGGCCGGACACGAATCAAGAGACCCAGTACTTC. J is TRBJ2-5 and V is TRBV5-1; perhaps TRBD1 as D (5 bases). This CDR3 has 14 residues. In germline, CDR1 is SGHRS, CDR2 YFSETQ. V lost 5 bases and J 2 bases, leaving 13 bases between the germline ends.

This clonotype was seen many times. The chain links TRBV29-1 to TRBJ2-7; D uncertain. The CDR3 is 12 residues long. CDR1 is SQVTM and CDR2 is ANQGSEA in the germline V gene. V lost 1 base to trimming and J lost 7 bases, with 11 bases between them. Here the CDR3 reads CSVEARIGEQYF. In DNA, the CDR3 is TGCAGCGTTGAAGCCAGGATAGGGGAGCAGTACTTC.